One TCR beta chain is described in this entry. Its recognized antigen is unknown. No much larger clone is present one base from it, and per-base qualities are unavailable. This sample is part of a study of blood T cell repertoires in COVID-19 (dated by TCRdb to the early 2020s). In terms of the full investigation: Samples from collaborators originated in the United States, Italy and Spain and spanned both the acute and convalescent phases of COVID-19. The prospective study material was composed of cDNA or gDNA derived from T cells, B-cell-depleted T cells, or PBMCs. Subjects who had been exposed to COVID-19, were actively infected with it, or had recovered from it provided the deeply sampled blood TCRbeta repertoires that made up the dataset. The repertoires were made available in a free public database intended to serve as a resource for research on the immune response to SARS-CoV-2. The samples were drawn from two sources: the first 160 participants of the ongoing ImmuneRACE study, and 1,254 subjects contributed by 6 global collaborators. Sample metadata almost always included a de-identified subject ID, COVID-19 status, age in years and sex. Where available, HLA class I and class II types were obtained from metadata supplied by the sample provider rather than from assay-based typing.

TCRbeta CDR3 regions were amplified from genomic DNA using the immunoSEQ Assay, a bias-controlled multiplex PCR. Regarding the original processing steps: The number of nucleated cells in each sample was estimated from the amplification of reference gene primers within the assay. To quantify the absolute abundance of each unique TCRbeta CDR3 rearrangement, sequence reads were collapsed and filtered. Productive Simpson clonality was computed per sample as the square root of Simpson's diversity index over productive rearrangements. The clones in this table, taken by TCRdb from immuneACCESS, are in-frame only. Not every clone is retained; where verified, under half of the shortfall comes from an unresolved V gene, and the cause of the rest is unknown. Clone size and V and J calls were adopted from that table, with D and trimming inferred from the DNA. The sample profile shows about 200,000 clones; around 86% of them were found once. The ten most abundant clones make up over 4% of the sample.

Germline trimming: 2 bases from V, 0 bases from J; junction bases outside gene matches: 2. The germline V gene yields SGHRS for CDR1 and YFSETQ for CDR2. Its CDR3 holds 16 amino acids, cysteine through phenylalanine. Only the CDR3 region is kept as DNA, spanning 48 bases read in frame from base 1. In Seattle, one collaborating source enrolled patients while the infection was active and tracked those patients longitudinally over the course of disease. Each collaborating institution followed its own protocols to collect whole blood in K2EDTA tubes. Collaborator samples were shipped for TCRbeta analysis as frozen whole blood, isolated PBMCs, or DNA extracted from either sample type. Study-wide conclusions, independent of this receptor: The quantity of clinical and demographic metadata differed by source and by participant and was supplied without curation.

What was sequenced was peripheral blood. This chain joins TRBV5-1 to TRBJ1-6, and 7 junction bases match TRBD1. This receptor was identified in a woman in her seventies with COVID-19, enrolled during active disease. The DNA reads TGCGCCAGCAGCTTACAGGGGAGCTCCTATAATTCACCCCTCCACTTT. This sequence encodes CASSLQGSSYNSPLHF.